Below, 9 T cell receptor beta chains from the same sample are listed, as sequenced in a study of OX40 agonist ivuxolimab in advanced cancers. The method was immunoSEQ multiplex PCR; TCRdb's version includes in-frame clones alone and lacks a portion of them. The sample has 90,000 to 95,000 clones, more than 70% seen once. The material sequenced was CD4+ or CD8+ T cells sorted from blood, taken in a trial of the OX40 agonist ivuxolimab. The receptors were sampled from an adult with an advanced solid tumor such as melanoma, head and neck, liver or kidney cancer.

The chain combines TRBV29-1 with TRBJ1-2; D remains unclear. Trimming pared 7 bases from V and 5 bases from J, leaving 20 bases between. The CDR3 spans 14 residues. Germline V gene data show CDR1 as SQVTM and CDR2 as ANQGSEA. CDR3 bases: TGCAGCGCCCAGAGGGCAGACACCAATTATGGCTACACCTTC. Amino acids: CSAQRADTNYGYTF.

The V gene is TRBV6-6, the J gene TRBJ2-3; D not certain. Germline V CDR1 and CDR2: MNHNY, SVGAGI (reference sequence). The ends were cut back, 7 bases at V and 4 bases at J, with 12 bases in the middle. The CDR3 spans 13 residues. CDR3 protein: CASIAPAADTQYF. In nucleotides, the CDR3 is TGTGCCAGCATAGCCCCAGCCGCAGATACGCAGTATTTT.

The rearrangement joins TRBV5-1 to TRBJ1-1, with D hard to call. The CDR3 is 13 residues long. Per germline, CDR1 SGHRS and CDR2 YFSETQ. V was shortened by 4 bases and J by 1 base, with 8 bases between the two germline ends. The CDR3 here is CASSRQANTEAFF. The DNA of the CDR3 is TGCGCCAGCAGCCGGCAGGCGAACACTGAAGCTTTCTTT.

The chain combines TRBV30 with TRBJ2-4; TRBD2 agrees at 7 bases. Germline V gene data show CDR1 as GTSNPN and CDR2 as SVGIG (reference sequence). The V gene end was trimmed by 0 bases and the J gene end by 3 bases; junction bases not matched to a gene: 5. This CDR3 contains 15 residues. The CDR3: CAWSVLGRDKNIQYF. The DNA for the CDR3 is TGTGCCTGGAGTGTATTGGGGAGGGACAAAAACATTCAGTACTTC.

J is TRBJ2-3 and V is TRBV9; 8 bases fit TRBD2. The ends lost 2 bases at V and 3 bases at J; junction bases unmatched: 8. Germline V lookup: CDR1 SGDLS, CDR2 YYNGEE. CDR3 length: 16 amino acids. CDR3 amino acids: CASSVSAGVETDTQYF. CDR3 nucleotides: TGTGCCAGCAGCGTCTCAGCGGGAGTCGAAACAGATACGCAGTATTTT.

The CDR3 bases are TGTGCCGGGACGCCCGGGACTAGCCGTCGGGAGACCCAGTACTTC. This gives the protein CAGTPGTSRRETQYF. The chain uses TRBV7-2 and TRBJ2-5; 9 bases fit TRBD2. Trimming took 11 bases from V and 5 from J; bases not matched to a gene: 15. There are 15 residues in the CDR3. Per the germline V gene, CDR1 is SGHTA and CDR2 is FQGNSA.

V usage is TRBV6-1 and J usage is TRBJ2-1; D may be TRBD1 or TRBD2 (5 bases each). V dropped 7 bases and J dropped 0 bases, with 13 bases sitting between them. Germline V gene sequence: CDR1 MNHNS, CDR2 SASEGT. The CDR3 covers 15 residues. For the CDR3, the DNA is TGTGCCAGCATACAGCGTGGGGGCTCCTACAATGAGCAGTTCTTC. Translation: CASIQRGGSYNEQFF.

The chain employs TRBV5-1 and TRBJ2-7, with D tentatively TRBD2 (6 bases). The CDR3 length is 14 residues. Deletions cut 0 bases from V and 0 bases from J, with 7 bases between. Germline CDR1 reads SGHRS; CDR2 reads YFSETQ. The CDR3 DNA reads TGCGCCAGCAGCTTGGGGGACTTCTCCTACGAGCAGTACTTC. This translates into CASSLGDFSYEQYF.

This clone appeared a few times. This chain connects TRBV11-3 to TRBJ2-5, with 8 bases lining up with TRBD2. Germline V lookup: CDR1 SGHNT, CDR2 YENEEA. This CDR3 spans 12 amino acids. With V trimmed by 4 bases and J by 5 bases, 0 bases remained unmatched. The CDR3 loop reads CASSSGGETQYF. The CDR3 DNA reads TGTGCCAGCAGCTCGGGGGGGGAGACCCAGTACTTC.